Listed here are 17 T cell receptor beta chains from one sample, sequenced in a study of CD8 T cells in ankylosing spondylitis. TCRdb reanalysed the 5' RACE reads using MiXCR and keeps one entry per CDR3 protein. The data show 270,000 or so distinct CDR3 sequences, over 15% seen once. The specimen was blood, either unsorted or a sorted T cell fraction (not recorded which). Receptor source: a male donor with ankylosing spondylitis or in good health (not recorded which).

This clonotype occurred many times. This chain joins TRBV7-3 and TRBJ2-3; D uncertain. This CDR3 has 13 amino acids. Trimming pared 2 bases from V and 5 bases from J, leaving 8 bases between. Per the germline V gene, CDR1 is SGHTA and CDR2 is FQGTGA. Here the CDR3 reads CASSLLPQDTQYF. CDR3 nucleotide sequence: TGTGCCAGCAGCTTACTGCCGCAAGATACGCAGTATTTT.

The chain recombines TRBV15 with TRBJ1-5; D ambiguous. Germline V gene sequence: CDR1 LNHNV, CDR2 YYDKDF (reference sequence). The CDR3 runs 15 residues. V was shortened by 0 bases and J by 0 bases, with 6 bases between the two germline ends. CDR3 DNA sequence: TGTGCCACCAGCAGAGAGGTAAATAGCAATCAGCCCCAGCATTTT. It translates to CATSREVNSNQPQHF.

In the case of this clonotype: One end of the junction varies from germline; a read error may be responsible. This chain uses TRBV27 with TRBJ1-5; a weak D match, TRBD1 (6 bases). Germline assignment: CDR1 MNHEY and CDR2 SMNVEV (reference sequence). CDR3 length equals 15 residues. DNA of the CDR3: TGTGCCACCAGTGAGTCCAGGGGAATGGGTCAGCCCCAGCATTTT. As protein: CATSESRGMGQPQHF.

The CDR3 loop reads CASRLQGVDEQFF. The CDR3 DNA reads TGTGCCAGCAGGCTGCAGGGTGTCGATGAGCAGTTCTTC. V is TRBV12-3 or TRBV12-4 and J is TRBJ2-1, with D maybe TRBD1 (5 bases). The length of the CDR3 is 13 residues. V was cut by 6 bases and J by 8 bases, with 14 bases left in between.

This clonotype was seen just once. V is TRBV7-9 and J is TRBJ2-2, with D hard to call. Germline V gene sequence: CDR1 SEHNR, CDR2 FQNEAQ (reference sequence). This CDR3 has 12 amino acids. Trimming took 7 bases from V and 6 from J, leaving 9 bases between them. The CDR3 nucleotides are TGTGCCAGCACCTCTATGTCCGGGGAGCTGTTTTTT. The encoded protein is CASTSMSGELFF.

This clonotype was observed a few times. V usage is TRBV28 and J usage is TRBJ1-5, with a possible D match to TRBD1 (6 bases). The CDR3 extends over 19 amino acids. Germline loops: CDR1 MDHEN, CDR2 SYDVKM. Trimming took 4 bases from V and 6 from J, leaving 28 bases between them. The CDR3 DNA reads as TGTGCCAGCAGTTCTTACCGGGTGGGGCGGGGGCGCGTTATTCAGCCCCAGCATTTT. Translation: CASSSYRVGRGRVIQPQHF.

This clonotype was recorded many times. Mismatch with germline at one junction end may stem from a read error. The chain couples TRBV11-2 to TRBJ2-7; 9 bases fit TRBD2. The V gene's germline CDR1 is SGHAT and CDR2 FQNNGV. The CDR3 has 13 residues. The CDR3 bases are TGTGCCAGCAGTTTAGGCCTAGCGGGAGAGCAGTACTTC. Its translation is CASSLGLAGEQYF.

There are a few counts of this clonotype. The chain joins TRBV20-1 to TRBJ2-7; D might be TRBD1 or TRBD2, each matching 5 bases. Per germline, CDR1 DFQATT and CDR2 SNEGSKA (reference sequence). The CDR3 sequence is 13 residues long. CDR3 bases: TGCAGCGTCCCGGGACGGAGCTCCTACGAGCAGTACTTC. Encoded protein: CSVPGRSSYEQYF.

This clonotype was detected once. CDR3 residues: CSARQQGTYNEQFF. In nucleotides, the CDR3 is TGCAGTGCTAGACAACAGGGGACCTACAATGAGCAGTTCTTC. This chain connects TRBV20-1 to TRBJ2-1; 7 nucleotides agree with TRBD1. This CDR3 region has 14 residues. CDR1 and CDR2 (germline): DFQATT, SNEGSKA (reference sequence). With 2 bases clipped from V and 2 bases from J, the junction kept 3 bases outside the gene matches.

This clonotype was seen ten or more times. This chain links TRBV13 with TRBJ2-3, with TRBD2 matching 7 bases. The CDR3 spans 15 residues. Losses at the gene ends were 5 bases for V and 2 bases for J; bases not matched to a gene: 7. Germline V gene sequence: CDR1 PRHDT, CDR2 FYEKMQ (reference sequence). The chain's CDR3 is CASSASGSPTDTQYF. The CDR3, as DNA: TGTGCCAGCAGCGCTAGCGGTAGCCCCACAGATACGCAGTATTTT.

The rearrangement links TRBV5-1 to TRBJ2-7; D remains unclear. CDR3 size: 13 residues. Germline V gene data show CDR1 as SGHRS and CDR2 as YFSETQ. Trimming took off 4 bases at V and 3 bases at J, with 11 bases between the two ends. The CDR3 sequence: CASSPAGFYEQYF. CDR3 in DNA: TGCGCCAGCAGCCCGGCTGGTTTCTACGAGCAGTACTTC.

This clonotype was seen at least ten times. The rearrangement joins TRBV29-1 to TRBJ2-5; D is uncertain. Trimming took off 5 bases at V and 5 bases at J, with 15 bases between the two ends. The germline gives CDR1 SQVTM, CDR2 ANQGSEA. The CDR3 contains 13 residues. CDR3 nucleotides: TGCAGCGTTTCCGACCTACTTTCGGAGACCCAGTACTTC. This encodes CSVSDLLSETQYF.

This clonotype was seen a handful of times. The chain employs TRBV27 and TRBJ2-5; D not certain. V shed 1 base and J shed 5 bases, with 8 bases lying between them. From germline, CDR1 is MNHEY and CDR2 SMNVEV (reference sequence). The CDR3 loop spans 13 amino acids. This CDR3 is CASSLYVTETQYF. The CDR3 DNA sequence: TGTGCCAGCAGTTTATACGTCACGGAGACCCAGTACTTC.

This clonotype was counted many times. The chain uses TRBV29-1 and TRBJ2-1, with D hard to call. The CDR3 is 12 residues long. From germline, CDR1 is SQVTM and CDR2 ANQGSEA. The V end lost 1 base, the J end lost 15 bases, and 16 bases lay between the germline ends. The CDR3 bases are TGCAGCGTTGAAGGGGATGGGCTATGGAGGTTCTTC. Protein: CSVEGDGLWRFF.

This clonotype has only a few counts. The CDR3 nucleotides are TGTGCCAGCAGGGAGACTAGCGGATTATACGAGCAGTACTTC. It yields the protein CASRETSGLYEQYF. The gene calls are TRBV28 and TRBJ2-7, with 9 bases matching TRBD2. V shed 6 bases, J shed 4 bases, and the junction held 7 bases outside the gene matches. The length of the CDR3 is 14 residues. Germline CDR1 and CDR2: MDHEN and SYDVKM.

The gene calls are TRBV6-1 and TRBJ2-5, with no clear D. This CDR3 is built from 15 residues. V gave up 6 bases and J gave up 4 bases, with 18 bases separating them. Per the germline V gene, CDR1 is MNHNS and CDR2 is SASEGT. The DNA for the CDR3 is TGTGCCAGCAGGCCGACGAGCACTACTACAGAGACCCAGTACTTC. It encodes CASRPTSTTTETQYF.

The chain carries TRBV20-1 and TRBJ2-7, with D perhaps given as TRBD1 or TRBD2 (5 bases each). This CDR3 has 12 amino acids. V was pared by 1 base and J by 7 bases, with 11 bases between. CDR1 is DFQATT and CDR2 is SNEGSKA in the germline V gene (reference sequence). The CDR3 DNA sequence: TGCAGTGCTAGAGGAAGAGGGGAAGAGCAGTACTTC. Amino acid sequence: CSARGRGEEQYF.